These T cell receptor beta chains were read from a single sample in a study of blood T cell repertoires in COVID-19. Some clones are missing from TCRdb's copy, which holds only in-frame ones; the method was immunoSEQ multiplex PCR. The sample shows approximately 400,000 clones, roughly four fifths of them seen only once. Sequencing used PBMCs or T cells enriched from blood (not recorded which). The receptor source for this set is a woman aged 50 to 60 who had recovered from COVID-19. CDR3s include the opening cysteine and the closing phenylalanine or tryptophan. The D gene is left open where the match is weak. The size of a clone is reported for some rows only, either as once, few or many, or as a class for expanded clones.

cdr3_nt cdr3_aa clone_size j_call v_call d_call
TGTGCCAGCAGCTCACCAGGGGAAATAGATTCACCCCTCCACTTT CASSSPGEIDSPLHF few TRBJ1-6 TRBV11-3 .
TGTGCCAGCAGCTTAGGGACAGGGTGGAAGAACACTGAAGCTTTCTTT CASSLGTGWKNTEAFF few TRBJ1-1 TRBV5-4 TRBD1
TGTGCCAGTAGTCTGGATGGGACAGGGGCTGTCGGGGGTGCCAAAAACATTCAGTACTTC CASSLDGTGAVGGAKNIQYF . TRBJ2-4 TRBV19 TRBD1
TGTGCCAGCAGGCTAGCGGGAGTGGATGAGCAGTTCTTC CASRLAGVDEQFF . TRBJ2-1 TRBV27 TRBD2
TGTGCCAGCAGCCCCACAGAGTTCCGGGGGGATACGCAGTATTTT CASSPTEFRGDTQYF . TRBJ2-3 TRBV9 .
TGTGCCTGGAGAGCTTTGGGACAGGGCCCCCCTGGGGCCAACGTCCTGACTTTC CAWRALGQGPPGANVLTF once TRBJ2-6 TRBV30 TRBD1
TGTGCCATCGGATTATGGGACTTTCCGAGCTCTGGAAACACCATATATTTT CAIGLWDFPSSGNTIYF . TRBJ1-3 TRBV11-3 .
TGTGCCAGCGGGGGGGGCCTGAACACTGAAGCTTTCTTT CASGGGLNTEAFF few TRBJ1-1 TRBV27 .
TGTGCCAGCAGTTACTCGGAGGGAGACTACGAGCAGTACTTC CASSYSEGDYEQYF . TRBJ2-7 TRBV6-5 .
TGTGCCAGCAGCTTAGTGGCGGGGAACACTGAAGCTTTCTTT CASSLVAGNTEAFF once TRBJ1-1 TRBV7-8 .
TGCGCCAGCAGCCCAGAATTGACCCCGAGGGCCTATGGCTACACCTTC CASSPELTPRAYGYTF . TRBJ1-2 TRBV5-1 .
TGTGCCAGCAGCCAAGTGGGACAGAGCCATGAAAAACTGTTTTTT CASSQVGQSHEKLFF . TRBJ1-4 TRBV4-2 TRBD1
TGTGCCAGCAGTGAAGCCAGGGGGCTCCAAGAGACCCAGTACTTC CASSEARGLQETQYF . TRBJ2-5 TRBV6-1 TRBD1
TGTGCCAGCAGCATACTAGCGGGGACAATCTACGAGCAGTACTTC CASSILAGTIYEQYF . TRBJ2-7 TRBV7-2 TRBD2
TGTGCCAGCAGTACTCAGGGTTATAGCAATCAGCCCCAGCATTTT CASSTQGYSNQPQHF . TRBJ1-5 TRBV6-6 .
TGTGCCAGCGGAGCGAGCACAGATACGCAGTATTTT CASGASTDTQYF . TRBJ2-3 TRBV11-1 .
TGTGCCAGCAGCCCCAGACAGGGGGGTAACACTGAAGCTTTCTTT CASSPRQGGNTEAFF . TRBJ1-1 TRBV9 TRBD1
TGTGCCAGCAGTCGAGAAGTGAAGAACACTGAAGCTTTCTTT CASSREVKNTEAFF . TRBJ1-1 TRBV6-5 .
TGTGCCAGCAGTTCCCGACTACCTCCTAACACAGATACGCAGTATTTT CASSSRLPPNTDTQYF once TRBJ2-3 TRBV6-2/TRBV6-3 .
TGTGCCAGCAGCCCGCCCGGGGGCACTGAAGCTTTCTTT CASSPPGGTEAFF few TRBJ1-1 TRBV3-1/TRBV3-2 .
TGTGCCAGCTCACACATGACCGACCAGGGTTCTACTGGAAACACCATATATTTT CASSHMTDQGSTGNTIYF once TRBJ1-3 TRBV18 .
TGTGCCTGGAGCCCCTCTGTTGTTCAGCCCCAGCATTTT CAWSPSVVQPQHF . TRBJ1-5 TRBV30 .
TGTGCCTGGAGTGCCATACAGGGGGACACTGAAGCTTTCTTT CAWSAIQGDTEAFF . TRBJ1-1 TRBV30 TRBD1
TGTGCCAGCAGCCCCAACCCCGGGACAGGGAATGCTTTCTTT CASSPNPGTGNAFF once TRBJ1-1 TRBV11-2 TRBD1
TGTGCCAGCAGCTTCCAGGGGAGCACTGAAGCTTTCTTT CASSFQGSTEAFF . TRBJ1-1 TRBV5-6 .
TGTGCCAGCGGTGGGGACAGGGGATCGACAGATACGCAGTATTTT CASGGDRGSTDTQYF . TRBJ2-3 TRBV25-1 TRBD1
TGCGCCAGCAGCCCGGGACTAGCGGGGGAGACCCAGTACTTC CASSPGLAGETQYF . TRBJ2-5 TRBV5-1 TRBD2
TGTGCCTGGGGACAGGGGAGATTAGAAAAACTGTTTTTT CAWGQGRLEKLFF . TRBJ1-4 TRBV30 TRBD1
TGTGCCAGCAGTTACTCCACGGGCAGGGGGGAGACTGGCTACACCTTC CASSYSTGRGETGYTF . TRBJ1-2 TRBV6-2/TRBV6-3 TRBD1
TGTGCCAGCAAGGGGACAGGTGATCAGCCCCAGCATTTT CASKGTGDQPQHF . TRBJ1-5 TRBV2 TRBD1
TGTGCCAGCAGTGAAAACAGCTTGAACACTGAAGCTTTCTTT CASSENSLNTEAFF . TRBJ1-1 TRBV2 .
TGTGCCAGCAGCTCACAACCCCAGGGGGCGGATGGCTACACCTTC CASSSQPQGADGYTF . TRBJ1-2 TRBV7-6 TRBD1
TGTGCCAGCAGCAGACTAGCGGGCCCCTCCTACGAGCAGTACTTC CASSRLAGPSYEQYF . TRBJ2-7 TRBV5-5 TRBD2
TGTGCCAGTAGTACGACCCCACGGACTAATCAGCCCCAGCATTTT CASSTTPRTNQPQHF . TRBJ1-5 TRBV19 .
TGCGCCAGCAGCTTGGACGCAGGGGGCTACACTGAAGCTTTCTTT CASSLDAGGYTEAFF few TRBJ1-1 TRBV5-1 TRBD1
TGTGCTAGTGGTTTGGGCTCACTCACTGGAAACACCATATATTTT CASGLGSLTGNTIYF . TRBJ1-3 TRBV12-5 .
TGTGCCAGCAGACGCCCAGGGTATGGCTACACCTTC CASRRPGYGYTF . TRBJ1-2 TRBV12-3/TRBV12-4 .
TGTGCCAGCAGTGAATCGCGGAGACTAGCGGGAGATGGAGATACGCAGTATTTT CASSESRRLAGDGDTQYF . TRBJ2-3 TRBV25-1 TRBD2
TGTGCCAGCAGCTTAACCGCGGGAATTGGCTACGAGCAGTACTTC CASSLTAGIGYEQYF . TRBJ2-7 TRBV7-2 .
TGTGCCAGCTCACCTCTACAGGGTGAGGGCACTGAAGCTTTCTTT CASSPLQGEGTEAFF . TRBJ1-1 TRBV18 .
TGTGCCAGCGGGTCGGGAGTGCTCAAAAATGAGCAGTTCTTC CASGSGVLKNEQFF . TRBJ2-1 TRBV6-9 .
TGTGCCAGCAGCCAACCAAACACTGAAGCTTTCTTT CASSQPNTEAFF . TRBJ1-1 TRBV3-1/TRBV3-2 .
TGTGCCAGCAGTTTATCATTGAGGGCTGAAGCTTTCTTT CASSLSLRAEAFF . TRBJ1-1 TRBV12-3/TRBV12-4 .
TGTGCCAGCAGCGTTGGAGGGACCCAAGAGACCCAGTACTTC CASSVGGTQETQYF . TRBJ2-5 TRBV9 .
TGTGCCAGCAGCTCACAACGGACTAGCGGGAGCCTACTCTACGAGCAGTACTTC CASSSQRTSGSLLYEQYF . TRBJ2-7 TRBV7-2 TRBD2
TGTGCCTGGAGTGTCAGGGGCAATCAGCCCCAGCATTTT CAWSVRGNQPQHF . TRBJ1-5 TRBV30 .
TGTGCCAGTATTGTTCGACACTTGAACACTGAAGCTTTCTTT CASIVRHLNTEAFF . TRBJ1-1 TRBV19 .
TGTGCCAGCAGCGTAGGGCAGGGGGTGGCAGATACGCAGTATTTT CASSVGQGVADTQYF . TRBJ2-3 TRBV9 TRBD1
TGTGCCAGCAGCCCCACAGCCGTTGAGACCACAGATACGCAGTATTTT CASSPTAVETTDTQYF . TRBJ2-3 TRBV7-9 .
TGCGCCAGCAGTACGGGAAATGAAAAACTGTTTTTT CASSTGNEKLFF . TRBJ1-4 TRBV5-1 .
TGTGCCACCGAGAAGGATCCGGGACAGGGGTCGCAGCCCCAGCATTTT CATEKDPGQGSQPQHF once TRBJ1-5 TRBV2 TRBD1
TGTGCCAGCAGTGAAGGACCAGGCCGGGGGTATGGCTACACCTTC CASSEGPGRGYGYTF . TRBJ1-2 TRBV6-1 .
TGTGCCAGCCTCGGACACCAGGGTAACACCATATATTTT CASLGHQGNTIYF few TRBJ1-3 TRBV28 .
TGCAGTGCTAGTTCGGTCCCGCAGGGGGCCCTCACAGATACGCAGTATTTT CSASSVPQGALTDTQYF . TRBJ2-3 TRBV20-1 TRBD1